The source of this T cell receptor beta chain is a study of cytomegalovirus exposure and HLA in healthy donors. Study-level results: Some V segments, including TRBV6-2 and TRBV6-3, were excluded as indistinguishable.

CDR3 length equals 13 residues. Germline V gives CDR1 SGHAT, CDR2 FQNNGV. Trimming removed 7 bases from V and 4 bases from J, with 13 bases in between. Researchers ran the PCR with 60 Vbeta and 13 Jbeta primers. In the authors' methods: Tens of millions of unique TCR beta chains, roughly 11 million of them shared, were counted by a later analysis. Profiled with immunoSEQ multiplex PCR; TCRdb holds only in-frame clones, not every one. Clonal size and the V and J genes are those of that table, whereas D and trimming came from the DNA. Of some 150,000 clones in the sample, 70% to 85% were seen once. In its sample, this clone was seen many times. Antigen unknown.

Specimen: PBMCs. The chain has TRBV11-2 and TRBJ1-1; D remains ambiguous. The TCR was taken from a male donor in good health and CMV-seronegative. The DNA for the CDR3 is TGTGCCAGCAAAGCCTCCGGGTTCACTGAAGCTTTCTTT. It translates to CASKASGFTEAFF.